A selection of T cell receptor beta chains follows, all from one sample in a study of CD8 T cells in ankylosing spondylitis. A single record per CDR3 protein comes from TCRdb applying MiXCR to the 5' RACE reads. The sample lists 500,000 or so distinct CDR3 sequences, about 5% occurring once. Material for sequencing was blood, either unsorted or a sorted T cell fraction (not recorded which). The receptors were gathered from a male donor with ankylosing spondylitis. CDR3s include the opening cysteine and the closing phenylalanine or tryptophan. The D gene is left open where the match is weak. Clone size is stated in some rows and not others, as once, few, many or a class when expanded.

V	size	D	J	DNA	CDR3
TRBV7-9	.	.	TRBJ2-2	TGTGCCAGCAGCCTCCTTCGTTTCGGGGAGCTGTTTTTT	CASSLLRFGELFF
TRBV9	many	.	TRBJ2-3	TGTGCCAGCAGCGTAGACGCAGATACGCAGTATTTT	CASSVDADTQYF
TRBV7-9	.	TRBD1	TRBJ1-1	TGTGCCAGCAGCCGGGACAGGGGGCTGAACACTGAAGCTTTCTTT	CASSRDRGLNTEAFF
TRBV3-1	.	.	TRBJ2-5	TGTGCCAGCAGCCAAGGCTGGGGAGAGACCCAGTACTTC	CASSQGWGETQYF
TRBV30	few	.	TRBJ1-1	TGTGCCTGGAGCAGGGTGAACACTGAAGCTTTCTTT	CAWSRVNTEAFF
TRBV10-3	many	TRBD1	TRBJ2-6	TGTGCCATCAGAACTGCCCGGGGACAGAGTTCTGGGGCCAACGTCCTGACTTTC	CAIRTARGQSSGANVLTF
TRBV7-6	many	.	TRBJ2-2	TGTGCCAGCAGCTTAGTCTACGGGGAGCTGTTTTTT	CASSLVYGELFF
TRBV6-5	many	TRBD1	TRBJ1-2	TGTGCCAGCAGTTGGACGGGACAGGGGGACTATGGCTACACCTTC	CASSWTGQGDYGYTF
TRBV20-1	many	.	TRBJ2-2	TGCAGTGCTAGTCTCTCGGAAACGGACACCGGGGAGCTGTTTTTT	CSASLSETDTGELFF
TRBV20-1	many	.	TRBJ2-7	TGCAGTGCTAATGGACACGTCTCCTACGAGCAGTACTTC	CSANGHVSYEQYF
TRBV12-3/TRBV12-4	many	.	TRBJ1-2	TGTGCCAGCAAAATATCGGGGGGCTCGCTTAGCCATGGCTACACCTTC	CASKISGGSLSHGYTF
TRBV7-2	many	.	TRBJ1-2	TGTGCCAGCAGCTTAGGAGGGCCTTCTGTTTATGGCTACACCTTC	CASSLGGPSVYGYTF
TRBV29-1	many	TRBD1	TRBJ2-5	TGCAGCGTTGCCCAGGGGGCAGGAGAGACCCAGTACTTC	CSVAQGAGETQYF
TRBV5-1	.	.	TRBJ2-7	TGCGCCAGCAGCCCCGCGGGGACGCTGGGCGAGCAGTACTTC	CASSPAGTLGEQYF
TRBV4-3	few	.	TRBJ1-3	TGCGCCAGCAGCCAAGACGGAAGAGCCTCCCGTGGAAACACCATATATTTT	CASSQDGRASRGNTIYF
TRBV24-1	many	.	TRBJ2-7	TGTGCCACCAGTGATCGGGACACGCTCTACGAGCAGTACTTC	CATSDRDTLYEQYF
TRBV6-1	many	TRBD1	TRBJ1-5	TGTGCCAGCAGAGAACCAGGGGGCTCTCAGCCCCAGCATTTT	CASREPGGSQPQHF
TRBV20-1	few	.	TRBJ2-2	TGCAGTGCTGGATTAGCTACGAACACCGGGGAGCTGTTTTTT	CSAGLATNTGELFF
TRBV20-1	many	.	TRBJ1-1	TGCAGTGCTAGGGGGGTGAGGGGGAACACTGAAGCTTTCTTT	CSARGVRGNTEAFF
TRBV7-9	many	.	TRBJ2-3	TGTGCCGCCGGCCCGGGAAGCGGTAGAAGCACAGATACGCAGTATTTT	CAAGPGSGRSTDTQYF
TRBV5-1	many	.	TRBJ1-4	TGCGCCAGCAGCTTGGGCCACCGAGAAAAACTGTTTTTT	CASSLGHREKLFF
TRBV7-9	many	TRBD2	TRBJ2-1	TGTGCCAGCAGCTTAACGGATAGCGGGAGTCGGGAGCAGTTCTTC	CASSLTDSGSREQFF
TRBV12-5	many	TRBD2	TRBJ2-1	TGTGCTAGTGGTGAAGATAGACTAGCGGGGGGAGATAATGAGCAGTTCTTC	CASGEDRLAGGDNEQFF
TRBV2	.	.	TRBJ1-2	TGTGCCAGCAGTGACAGGGGATTTAGTGGCTACACCTTC	CASSDRGFSGYTF
TRBV6-5	many	.	TRBJ2-3	TGTGCCAGCAGTTTTCAGTTACGCACAGATACGCAGTATTTT	CASSFQLRTDTQYF
TRBV3-1	many	.	TRBJ2-1	TGTGCCAGCAGTCCTACGAGGAGCTCCTACAATGAGCAGTTCTTC	CASSPTRSSYNEQFF
TRBV7-2	many	.	TRBJ1-4	TGTGCCAGCAGCTTCCACGGACTTATCGGGAAACTGTTTTTT	CASSFHGLIGKLFF
TRBV19	.	.	TRBJ2-4	TGTGCCAGTAGTATAGAAAACATTCAGTACTTC	CASSIENIQYF
TRBV10-3	many	.	TRBJ1-6	TGTGCCATCAGCTCGCAGGGGAATTGGTCACCCCTCCACTTT	CAISSQGNWSPLHF
TRBV20-1	.	.	TRBJ2-3	TGCAGTGCTAGAGATCCGGCGGGGCGACCCGGCGCAGATACGCAGTATTTT	CSARDPAGRPGADTQYF
TRBV29-1	many	.	TRBJ2-2	TGCAGCGTTTCCCGGACAGATCCCACCGGGGAGCTGTTTTTT	CSVSRTDPTGELFF
TRBV7-2	.	.	TRBJ1-1	TGTGCCAGCAGCCGTGCGACCGGGAACACTGAAGCTTTCTTT	CASSRATGNTEAFF
TRBV20-1	few	.	TRBJ1-2	TGCAGTGCTAGTTCCCCCTCTCTACAGGGTATAAGCTATGGCTACACCTTC	CSASSPSLQGISYGYTF
TRBV9	many	TRBD2	TRBJ2-2	TGTGCCAGCAGCGCGACTAGCGCCACCGGGGAGCTGTTTTTT	CASSATSATGELFF
TRBV9	many	.	TRBJ2-1	TGTGCCAGCAGCGTAGGGACCGGTGGGGGGGAGCAGTTCTTC	CASSVGTGGGEQFF
TRBV25-1	many	.	TRBJ2-3	TGTGCCAGCAGTGAATATGGCAGTTTTAGCACAGATACGCAGTATTTT	CASSEYGSFSTDTQYF
TRBV4-1	many	.	TRBJ2-5	TGCGCCAGCAGCCAAGGGTCTACCCTCCAAGAGACCCAGTACTTC	CASSQGSTLQETQYF
TRBV6-5	many	.	TRBJ1-2	TGTGCCAGCAGTTACCGAAGGGACGGTGGCTACACCTTC	CASSYRRDGGYTF
TRBV11-2	many	TRBD2	TRBJ2-5	TGTGCCAGCAGCCCGACTAGCGATAAGACCCAGTACTTC	CASSPTSDKTQYF
TRBV6-5	many	TRBD2	TRBJ2-7	TGTGCCAGCACTCGGGGGGTTCAGCAGTACTTC	CASTRGVQQYF
TRBV10-3	many	.	TRBJ1-1	TGTGCCATCAACCCCACAGGAGGGTCGGTGACTGAAGCTTTCTTT	CAINPTGGSVTEAFF
TRBV5-1	many	.	TRBJ1-3	TGCGCCAGCAGCTTCCCGGGGGCGGGAAACACCATATATTTT	CASSFPGAGNTIYF
TRBV21-1	many	.	TRBJ1-2	TGTGCCAGCAGCTCCCTCGGGCCATCCGACTATGGCTACACCTTC	CASSSLGPSDYGYTF
TRBV12-3/TRBV12-4	many	.	TRBJ1-4	TGTGCCAGCAACCGGGACGCCGGAAAACTGTTTTTT	CASNRDAGKLFF
TRBV9	many	.	TRBJ1-2	TGTGCCAGCAGCGAACAGGGCTATGGCTACACCTTC	CASSEQGYGYTF
TRBV29-1	many	.	TRBJ2-3	TGCAGCGGAAGCTGGAATACGCAGTATTTT	CSGSWNTQYF
TRBV7-6	many	TRBD1	TRBJ1-1	TGTGCCAGCAGCTTAGCCCCCAACAAAAAGACAGGGTGGAACACTGAAGCTTTCTTT	CASSLAPNKKTGWNTEAFF
TRBV7-9	few	.	TRBJ1-3	TGTGCCAGCAGCTTGGCTTTCGGCTCTGGAAACACCATATATTTT	CASSLAFGSGNTIYF
TRBV6-2/TRBV6-3	many	.	TRBJ2-2	TGTGCCAGCAGTTATAACGGTTTGGCGGCTCGCACCGGGGAGCTGTTTTTT	CASSYNGLAARTGELFF
TRBV28	many	.	TRBJ2-3	TGTGCCAGCAGTTGGGGACGGTCAGGAGATACGCAGTATTTT	CASSWGRSGDTQYF
TRBV24-1	.	.	TRBJ2-5	TGTGCCACCAGTGATAACAGGGATGCGGAGACCCAGTACTTC	CATSDNRDAETQYF
TRBV28	many	TRBD1	TRBJ2-4	TGTGCCAGCAGTCGGGGACAGGGTTTGACCAAAAACATTCAGTACTTC	CASSRGQGLTKNIQYF
TRBV3-1	.	.	TRBJ2-7	TGTGCCAGCAGCCAAGAAAGGGGAGCGGACGAGCAGTACTTC	CASSQERGADEQYF
TRBV11-1	many	.	TRBJ2-5	TGTGCCAGCAGCTTAGCGTTCAACAGGCCAGAGACCCAGTACTTC	CASSLAFNRPETQYF
TRBV29-1	many	.	TRBJ2-3	TGCAGCGTTGCCCCCACAGATACGCAGTATTTT	CSVAPTDTQYF